This entry concerns a single T cell receptor beta chain. Antigen unknown. The data were obtained in a study of regulatory T cells in long-lasting Graves disease. Study conclusions and caveats: Persistent patients had more shared public clonotypes (roughly 2,500) than new patients (about 900).

Time point specified: newly diagnosed GD, antithyroid drugs for less than 3 months. PBMCs were the source of the RNA used for TCR sequencing. Enrollment of patients was through an endocrinology department in Xi'an, China. This CDR3 is built from 13 residues. CDR1 and CDR2 (germline): MDHEN, SYDVKM. V dropped 7 bases and J dropped 6; count of bases not matched to a gene: 8. According to the study, TCR beta libraries were built with iRepertoire HTBI primers and CDR3-region Arm-PCR. TCRdb ran MiXCR on the multiplex PCR reads and lists one entry per CDR3 protein. The table includes roughly 400,000 distinct CDR3 sequences, 14% to 15% detected once. Another study also made use of these data, one on T cells in Graves' hyperthyroidism and ophthalmopathy. That study adds: Most thyroid clonotypes with frequency above 0.001 were detected in blood.

This chain connects TRBV28 to TRBJ2-7; 8 bases map to TRBD1. The sequence derives from a middle-aged woman with Graves disease. This material consisted of peripheral blood mononuclear cells (PBMCs), taken at new diagnosis, from a patient treated with antithyroid drugs. The CDR3 nucleotides read TGTGCCAGCACCCGGACAGGGTTTGGCGAGCAGTACTTC. This translates into CASTRTGFGEQYF.